Presented here are 20 T cell receptor beta chains from one specimen sequenced in a study of blood T cells in healthy people across ages. Through a sample-barcoded 5' primer and a J-beta primer mix, a second PCR was run for roughly 6 to 11 cycles. TCRdb recomputed calls from the 5' RACE reads with MiXCR, one row per CDR3 protein. The table shows 710,000 or so distinct CDR3 sequences, with roughly 20% occurring only once. Sequencing was performed on blood. Source of these receptors: a man aged 70 or older in good health.

As concerns this clonotype: A clone one base away is much larger, so this may be a read error. The chain uses TRBV29-1 and TRBJ2-5, with 8 bases that match TRBD1. This CDR3 spans 14 amino acids. The germline V gene encodes CDR1 SQVTM and CDR2 ANQGSEA. V lost 4 bases, J lost 5 bases, and 9 bases stayed unmatched. The CDR3 nucleotides are TGCAGCGTTGTCCCCCCGGACAGGGTGGAGACCCAGTACTTC. Translation: CSVVPPDRVETQYF.

This clonotype was picked up a small number of times. The chain combines TRBV5-1 with TRBJ1-4, with 9 nucleotides matching TRBD1. Trimming cost V 4 bases and J 4 bases; bases outside gene matches: 8. The CDR3 is 16 residues long. Germline CDR1 is SGHRS and CDR2 is YFSETQ. The CDR3 sequence: CASSTGQGMVNEKLFF. The CDR3 DNA reads TGCGCCAGCAGCACCGGACAGGGGATGGTTAATGAAAAACTGTTTTTT. The full variable domain, its missing parts supplied by reference TRBV5-1 and TRBJ1-4, is KAGVTQTPRYLIKTRGQQVTLSCSPISGHRSVSWYQQTPGQGLQFLFEYFSETQRNKGNFPGRFSGRQFSNSRSEMNVSTLELGDSALYLCASSTGQGMVNEKLFFGSGTQLSVL.

This clonotype was found a few times. This rearrangement joins TRBV6-2 or TRBV6-3 to TRBJ2-4; D possibly corresponds to TRBD1 (6 bases). Germline V gives CDR1 MNHEY, CDR2 SVGEGT. This CDR3 comprises 16 residues. V lost 0 bases, J lost 0 bases, and 9 bases lay in between. The CDR3 sequence: CASSYSWGLAKNIQYF. The CDR3 DNA reads TGTGCCAGCAGTTACTCGTGGGGGCTAGCCAAAAACATTCAGTACTTC.

The chain uses TRBV19 and TRBJ2-7; no definite D call. Trimming cost V 3 bases and J 3 bases, with 9 bases left between them. CDR1 is LNHDA and CDR2 is SQIVND in the germline V gene (reference sequence). The CDR3 sequence is 13 residues long. CDR3: CASSIIGRYEQYF. CDR3 sequence (DNA): TGTGCCAGTAGTATTATTGGACGCTACGAGCAGTACTTC.

J is TRBJ1-2 and V is TRBV6-1; TRBD1 might be the D (5 bases). In germline, CDR1 is MNHNS, CDR2 SASEGT. The V gene lost 5 bases and the J gene lost 0 bases, with 19 bases spanning the gap. The CDR3 is 17 amino acids. CDR3 sequence (DNA): TGTGCCAGCAGTAGACAAATACCAGGGCCAACTAACTATGGCTACACCTTC. It is translated as CASSRQIPGPTNYGYTF.

This clonotype has just a few counts. This sequence joins TRBV2 and TRBJ1-2; TRBD1 might be the D (5 bases). V was pared by 6 bases and J by 5 bases, with 13 bases between. The CDR3 extends over 13 amino acids. Germline CDR1 SNHLY, CDR2 FYNNEI. This CDR3 reads CASSAQVQYGYTF. The CDR3 DNA sequence: TGTGCCAGCAGCGCACAGGTGCAATATGGCTACACCTTC.

This clonotype was detected only a few times. The V gene is TRBV6-5, the J gene TRBJ1-4; unclear D gene. This CDR3 contains 13 residues. Germline CDR1 is MNHEY and CDR2 is SVGAGI. Trimming removed 2 bases from V and 4 bases from J, with 5 bases in between. The CDR3 DNA reads TGTGCCAGCAGTTACAGGGTTAATGAAAAACTGTTTTTT. This translates into CASSYRVNEKLFF.

The chain joins TRBV28 to TRBJ1-2; 8 bases agree with TRBD1. The CDR3 extends over 14 amino acids. Trimming took 4 bases from V and 6 from J; bases not matched to a gene: 7. Germline V CDR1 and CDR2: MDHEN, SYDVKM. The CDR3 is CASSSSDRVDGYTF. In DNA, the CDR3 is TGTGCCAGCAGTTCCTCGGACAGGGTAGATGGCTACACCTTC.

As regards this clonotype: This may be a read error, as it is one base from a much larger clone. This chain joins TRBV12-5 and TRBJ1-2, with 10 bases identical to TRBD1. Losses at the gene ends were 6 bases for V and 6 bases for J; bases not matched to a gene: 10. Germline assignment: CDR1 LGHNT and CDR2 FRNRAP. The CDR3 loop spans 15 amino acids. This chain's CDR3 is CASGDDRGRNHGYTF. CDR3 nucleotides: TGTGCTAGTGGAGATGACAGGGGGCGAAACCATGGCTACACCTTC.

The chain uses TRBV15 and TRBJ2-2; 8 nucleotides match TRBD2. Germline V gives CDR1 LNHNV, CDR2 YYDKDF (reference sequence). Trimming cost V 4 bases and J 5 bases; bases outside gene matches: 6. This CDR3 contains 15 residues. The CDR3 region is CATSTVAGRTGELFF. In nucleotides, the CDR3 is TGTGCCACCAGCACAGTAGCGGGAAGGACCGGGGAGCTGTTTTTT. The full variable domain, its missing parts supplied by reference TRBV15 and TRBJ2-2, is DAMVIQNPRYQVTQFGKPVTLSCSQTLNHNVMYWYQQKSSQAPKLLFHYYDKDFNNEADTPDNFQSRRPNTSFCFLDIRSPGLGDTAMYLCATSTVAGRTGELFFGEGSRLTVL.

This clonotype occurred a few times. The chain carries TRBV28 and TRBJ2-7; D not resolved. The V end was cut by 2 bases, the J end by 3 bases, with 11 bases between. The CDR3 loop spans 14 amino acids. Germline V gene sequence: CDR1 MDHEN, CDR2 SYDVKM. The CDR3 nucleotides are TGTGCCAGCAGTTTAAGGGTATCAGGCTACGAGCAGTACTTC. This encodes CASSLRVSGYEQYF.

This sequence joins TRBV7-2 and TRBJ1-5, with D uncertain. The CDR3 runs 13 residues. V dropped 6 bases and J dropped 7 bases, with 13 bases sitting between them. CDR1 is SGHTA, CDR2 FQGNSA, per germline. This CDR3 reads CASRLDGSQPQHF. Here the CDR3 DNA reads TGTGCCAGCAGATTGGACGGTTCCCAGCCCCAGCATTTT. Filled out from reference TRBV7-2 and TRBJ1-5, the complete variable domain reads GAGVSQSPSNKVTEKGKDVELRCDPISGHTALYWYRQSLGQGLEFLIYFQGNSAPDKSGLPSDRFSAERTGGSVSTLTIQRTQQEDSAVYLCASRLDGSQPQHFGDGTRLSIL.

This chain uses TRBV5-1 with TRBJ2-3; a possible D gene is TRBD1 (6 bases). This CDR3 region has 14 residues. Trimming stripped 4 bases from V and 2 bases from J, with 11 bases between. Germline V lookup: CDR1 SGHRS, CDR2 YFSETQ. This CDR3 is CASSRDTYTDTQYF. The DNA for the CDR3 is TGCGCCAGCAGCCGGGACACCTACACAGATACGCAGTATTTT.

V gene TRBV6-1 combines with J gene TRBJ1-1, with D perhaps TRBD1 (6 bases). Trimming took 8 bases from V and 0 from J, leaving 10 bases between them. Germline V gene data show CDR1 as MNHNS and CDR2 as SASEGT. The CDR3 length is 13 residues. This CDR3 is CASAGDLNTEAFF. The CDR3 DNA is TGTGCCAGCGCAGGGGACTTGAACACTGAAGCTTTCTTT.

A few counts support this clonotype. This chain uses TRBV12-3 or TRBV12-4 with TRBJ2-2; tentative D call: TRBD2 (7 bases). The CDR3 consists of 15 residues. With 7 bases removed from V and 0 bases from J, the gap between germline ends came to 12 bases. CDR3: CASTMGGPNTGELFF. In nucleotides, the CDR3 is TGTGCCAGCACCATGGGGGGGCCGAACACCGGGGAGCTGTTTTTT.

This clonotype was recorded at least ten times. The chain links TRBV7-2 to TRBJ2-1, with D perhaps TRBD2 (5 bases). The length of the CDR3 is 16 residues. CDR1 and CDR2 (germline): SGHTA, FQGNSA. V shed 1 base and J shed 0 bases, with 10 bases lying between them. The CDR3 coding sequence is TGTGCCAGCAGCTTAGGGCTGGGGAGCTCCTACAATGAGCAGTTCTTC. Protein: CASSLGLGSSYNEQFF.

CDR3: CASTLQGNTEAFF. The CDR3 bases are TGTGCCAGCACCCTACAGGGAAATACTGAAGCTTTCTTT. V is TRBV7-2 and J is TRBJ1-1, with a possible D match to TRBD1 (6 bases). The CDR3 extends over 13 amino acids. The V and J ends lost 7 bases and 5 bases respectively, with 14 bases between them. Germline-derived CDR1 and CDR2 are SGHTA and FQGNSA. Complete variable domain (other parts from reference TRBV7-2 and TRBJ1-1): GAGVSQSPSNKVTEKGKDVELRCDPISGHTALYWYRQSLGQGLEFLIYFQGNSAPDKSGLPSDRFSAERTGGSVSTLTIQRTQQEDSAVYLCASTLQGNTEAFFGQGTRLTVV.

This chain connects TRBV10-3 to TRBJ2-1, with no clear D. The J call is in doubt because the DNA end fits TRBJ2-7 better. Germline V gives CDR1 ENHRY, CDR2 SYGVKD. The CDR3 runs to 14 residues. The CDR3 loop reads CAIRSSLETYEQYV. The DNA for the CDR3 is TGTGCCATCCGGAGTAGCCTAGAAACTTACGAGCAGTACGTC.

Worth noting for this clonotype: At one of its ends the junction is not consistent with the germline gene, which may arise from a read error. V gene TRBV6-5 combines with J gene TRBJ2-5, with D tentatively TRBD2 (5 bases). The last part of the DNA fits TRBJ2-1 better; the J call may be wrong. Germline assignment: CDR1 MNHEY and CDR2 SVGAGI. The CDR3 spans 13 residues. The CDR3 bases are TGTGCCAGCAGTTCACCCCTCGGGAATGAACAGTTCTTC. It codes for CASSSPLGNEQFF.

This clonotype occurred a few times. This chain links TRBV20-1 with TRBJ2-7, with D uncertain. The CDR3 has 12 residues. Germline V gives CDR1 DFQATT, CDR2 SNEGSKA (reference sequence). With 3 bases removed from V and 2 bases from J, the gap between germline ends came to 8 bases. For the CDR3, the DNA is TGCAGTGCTAGGTCACAGACCTACGAGCAGTACGTC. The encoded protein is CSARSQTYEQYV.